This T cell receptor (beta chain) derives from a study of blood T cell repertoires in COVID-19. Study at large: Acute-phase and convalescent COVID-19 samples originated in the United States, Italy and Spain. The analysed material was cDNA or gDNA that came from T cells, B-cell-depleted T cells, or PBMCs.

Per the original methods: Amplification of reference gene primers was used by the study to estimate nucleated cell counts. Clones were sequenced by immunoSEQ multiplex PCR, and TCRdb holds only the in-frame ones, with some missing. Clone size and the V and J calls come from that table; the DNA yielded D and trimming. Of more than 60,000 clones in the sample, roughly 90% were seen once. V lost 6 bases and J 5 bases, leaving 10 bases between the germline ends. This CDR3 has 12 residues. Germline V gene data show CDR1 as MDHEN and CDR2 as SYDVKM. The gene calls are TRBV28 and TRBJ1-1; a weak D match, TRBD1 (6 bases). This receptor was taken from a human donor in a cohort sampled during active COVID-19. Material for sequencing was peripheral blood. The CDR3 nucleotides read TGTGCCAGCAGGGCAGGGGTTACTGAAGCTTTCTTT. Its protein product is CASRAGVTEAFF.